A selection of T cell receptor beta chains follows, all from one sample in a study of blood T cell repertoires in COVID-19. Clones were read by immunoSEQ multiplex PCR, and TCRdb kept only the in-frame ones, dropping some. The sample gives 80,000 to 95,000 clones, roughly 90% of which show up once; roughly 6.6% is in the top ten. The sequenced sample was peripheral blood. Receptors were obtained from a man aged 65-85 years with acute or convalescent COVID-19. CDR3s include the opening cysteine and the closing phenylalanine or tryptophan. D genes are given only for firm matches. Expanded clones get a size class; other rows say once, few or many, or leave the size out.

V gene	J gene	clone size	D gene	CDR3 protein	CDR3 DNA
TRBV6-5	TRBJ1-1	.	TRBD1	CASRRPGGDTEAFF	TGTGCCAGCAGGAGACCAGGGGGTGACACTGAAGCTTTCTTT
TRBV7-6	TRBJ2-1	.	TRBD2	CASSPLTSGMFYNEQFF	TGTGCCAGCAGCCCCCTGACTAGCGGGATGTTCTACAATGAGCAGTTCTTC
TRBV7-9	TRBJ2-7	.	.	CASSYGQSYEQYF	TGTGCCAGCAGCTATGGACAGAGCTACGAGCAGTACTTC
TRBV28	TRBJ2-7	.	TRBD1	CASSSTGQGRYEQYF	TGTGCCAGCAGTTCCACGGGACAGGGCCGGTACGAGCAGTACTTC
TRBV4-3	TRBJ1-2	.	.	CASSQDLGARGYTF	TGCGCCAGCAGCCAAGATTTGGGGGCCCGGGGCTACACCTTC
TRBV5-4	TRBJ2-3	once	TRBD1	CASSFLDRVTDTQYF	TGTGCCAGCAGCTTTTTGGACAGGGTCACAGATACGCAGTATTTT
TRBV5-6	TRBJ1-1	once	.	CASSPPSRNTEAFF	TGTGCCAGCAGCCCCCCTAGTAGGAACACTGAAGCTTTCTTT
TRBV7-2	TRBJ2-7	.	TRBD2	CASSTGTSGGRRGYEQYF	TGTGCCAGCAGCACCGGGACTAGCGGGGGAAGAAGGGGCTACGAGCAGTACTTC
TRBV5-6	TRBJ1-3	few	.	CASSFLGNTIYF	TGTGCCAGCAGCTTTTTAGGAAACACCATATATTTT
TRBV5-4	TRBJ1-2	.	TRBD1	CASRLTGGGGYTF	TGTGCCAGCAGGCTGACAGGGGGCGGTGGCTACACCTTC
TRBV6-4	TRBJ1-1	.	TRBD1	CASTHLPPQGQAPKTEAFF	TGTGCCAGCACTCACCTCCCGCCCCAGGGACAGGCCCCTAAAACGGAAGCTTTCTTT
TRBV6-5	TRBJ2-7	.	.	CASSSGAGYSYEQYF	TGTGCCAGCAGTTCTGGGGCAGGGTACTCCTACGAGCAGTACTTC
TRBV6-6	TRBJ1-1	.	.	CASSDSNTEAFF	TGTGCCAGCTCGGACAGTAACACTGAAGCTTTCTTT
TRBV28	TRBJ1-6	.	TRBD1	CASRRNTGTGRDSPLHF	TGTGCCAGCCGAAGAAATACAGGGACAGGGCGAGATTCACCCCTCCACTTT
TRBV12-3/TRBV12-4	TRBJ1-2	.	.	CASSSSWTDGYTF	TGTGCCAGCAGTTCGTCTTGGACAGACGGCTACACCTTC
TRBV27	TRBJ2-3	.	.	CASSRVGLAESTDTQYF	TGTGCCAGCAGCAGGGTCGGGTTAGCGGAGAGCACAGATACGCAGTATTTT
TRBV19	TRBJ1-5	.	.	CASSISGNQPQHF	TGTGCCAGTAGTATCTCGGGCAATCAGCCCCAGCATTTT
TRBV9	TRBJ1-6	.	.	CASSVAGTRDSPLHF	TGTGCCAGCAGCGTAGCCGGGACTAGGGATTCACCCCTCCACTTT